This T cell receptor beta chain was recovered during a study of CD8 T cells in ankylosing spondylitis. Germline V gives CDR1 SGDLS, CDR2 YYNGEE. V dropped 0 bases and J dropped 9; count of bases not matched to a gene: 12. This CDR3 spans 17 amino acids. TCRdb reanalysed the 5' RACE reads using MiXCR and keeps one entry per CDR3 protein. The sample contains about 100,000 distinct CDR3 sequences, 24% of which appear only once. V is TRBV9 and J is TRBJ2-1, with 10 bases lining up with TRBD2. Sequences were obtained from synovial fluid, either unsorted or a sorted T cell fraction (not recorded which). This sequence was found in a male donor with ankylosing spondylitis. The chain's CDR3 is CASSVGSLSGRGVEQFF. CDR3 in DNA: TGTGCCAGCAGCGTAGGGTCCTTGAGCGGGAGGGGCGTTGAGCAGTTCTTC.